This paragraph reports one T cell receptor (beta chain). What it binds is not known. These data originate in a study of graft-versus-host responses after intestinal transplantation. Turning to the study itself: Each transplant was multivisceral, liver-intestinal, or isolated intestinal. Each patient got anti-thymocyte globulin induction, then tacrolimus and steroids for approximately three years.

Method: immunoSEQ multiplex PCR; TCRdb's copy keeps in-frame clones and lacks some. Of 95,000 to 110,000 clones listed, roughly 93% are singletons. Study observations and caveats: Peak levels of circulating GvH clones tracked with early post-transplant HvG declines.

The CDR3 runs 13 residues. The V gene's germline CDR1 is MNHEY and CDR2 SMNVEV (reference sequence). Trimming took 3 bases from V and 5 from J, leaving 10 bases between them. This TCR derives from a human donor who received an intestinal transplant. Sample: unstimulated CD8+ T cells sorted from spleen or lymph node cells, taken before intestinal transplant. The chain joins TRBV27 to TRBJ1-1, with D possibly being TRBD1 (5 bases). For the CDR3, the DNA is TGTGCCAGCAGTTTCAGGGAGGGAACTGAAGCTTTCTTT. Amino acids: CASSFREGTEAFF.